These 26 T cell receptor beta chains share one sample of origin, sequenced in a study of blood T cell repertoires in COVID-19. The protocol was immunoSEQ multiplex PCR, while the TCRdb copy is restricted to in-frame clones and leaves out a portion. The sample comprises 350,000 to 500,000 clones, around nine tenths of which are singletons, and roughly 1.4% rests with the top ten. Sequences were obtained from PBMCs or T cells enriched from blood (not recorded which). The source is a woman between 18 and 29 years old who had been exposed to COVID-19.

The CDR3 DNA is TGTGCCAGCAGCTCCAACAGGGGGAGGTCAGAGACCCAGTACTTC. Residues: CASSSNRGRSETQYF. This chain uses TRBV7-9 with TRBJ2-5, with 8 bases identical to TRBD1. The CDR3 totals 15 residues. Trimming at V came to 4 bases and at J to 4 bases, leaving 8 bases not matched to a gene. Germline V gene sequence: CDR1 SEHNR, CDR2 FQNEAQ (reference sequence).

The V gene is TRBV19, the J gene TRBJ2-1, with a tentative D call TRBD1 (6 bases). V was clipped by 5 bases and J by 6 bases, with 11 bases between them. The CDR3 has 13 residues. Germline CDR1 reads LNHDA; CDR2 reads SQIVND (reference sequence). Written as DNA, the CDR3 is TGTGCCAGTAGTCCGACACAGGGCAATGAGCAGTTCTTC. Translating it yields CASSPTQGNEQFF.

The rearrangement joins TRBV7-3 to TRBJ2-1, with D possibly being TRBD2 (6 bases). This CDR3 is built from 16 residues. V dropped 4 bases and J dropped 7 bases, with 20 bases sitting between them. The germline gives CDR1 SGHTA, CDR2 FQGTGA. The CDR3 sequence is CASSSPGAGLSNEQFF. CDR3 sequence (DNA): TGTGCCAGCAGCTCGCCCGGGGCGGGGCTTAGTAATGAGCAGTTCTTC.

The rearrangement joins TRBV7-6 to TRBJ2-1, with 10 bases fitting TRBD2. CDR1 is SGHVS and CDR2 is FNYEAQ in the germline V gene. This CDR3 is 18 amino acids long. After removal of 1 base from V and 4 bases from J, the junction contained 10 bases not matched to a gene. The CDR3 nucleotides read TGTGCCAGCAGCTTAGTATTCCCACTAGCGGGGAGGTACAATGAGCAGTTCTTC. As protein: CASSLVFPLAGRYNEQFF.

This clone was found once. The V and J genes are TRBV14 and TRBJ1-2, with 9 positions matching TRBD1. Trimming cost V 4 bases and J 8 bases; bases outside gene matches: 8. This CDR3 is built from 14 residues. Germline V gene lookup returns CDR1 SGHDN and CDR2 FVKESK. The CDR3 sequence: CASSRTGTGPGYTF. Here the CDR3 DNA reads TGTGCCAGCAGCCGCACCGGGACAGGGCCCGGCTACACCTTC.

The chain employs TRBV5-4 and TRBJ1-2, with 9 bases identical to TRBD1. Trimming cost V 2 bases and J 4 bases; bases outside gene matches: 6. The CDR3 runs 15 residues. The V gene's germline CDR1 is SGHNT and CDR2 YYREEE (reference sequence). DNA of the CDR3: TGTGCCAGCAGCTTAACGGGACAGGGATTCTATGGCTACACCTTC. It codes for CASSLTGQGFYGYTF.

A few counts support this clone. The chain recombines TRBV11-2 with TRBJ2-7; 12 nucleotides line up with TRBD2. Germline assignment: CDR1 SGHAT and CDR2 FQNNGV. Trimming cost V 5 bases and J 3 bases; bases outside gene matches: 14. The CDR3 is 18 amino acids. CDR3 DNA sequence: TGTGCCAGCAGCGTCCGGGACAGGGTGACTAGCGGGGGCTACGAGCAGTACTTC. As protein: CASSVRDRVTSGGYEQYF. Filled out from reference TRBV11-2 and TRBJ2-7, the complete variable domain reads EAGVAQSPRYKIIEKRQSVAFWCNPISGHATLYWYQQILGQGPKLLIQFQNNGVVDDSQLPKDRFSAERLKGVDSTLKIQPAKLEDSAVYLCASSVRDRVTSGGYEQYFGPGTRLTVT.

V is TRBV7-6 and J is TRBJ1-2; TRBD1 matches 7 bases. V trimming: 5 bases; J trimming: 4 bases; junction bases outside the gene matches: 4. Germline-derived CDR1 and CDR2 are SGHVS and FNYEAQ. CDR3 size: 13 residues. CDR3 nucleotide sequence: TGTGCCAGCAGCATGGGACAGATCTATGGCTACACCTTC. Residues: CASSMGQIYGYTF.

This clone was seen a single time. The rearrangement uses TRBV21-1 and TRBJ2-7; the D call in the table, TRBD1, was not verified against the DNA. TRBV21-1 is marked as a pseudogene. The CDR3 spans 11 residues. The CDR3 loop reads CASSGQGLEYF. CDR3 DNA sequence: TGTGCCAGCAGCGGACAGGGGCTTGAGTACTTC.

The chain combines TRBV4-1 with TRBJ1-2; no clear D. The CDR3 runs to 14 residues. Germline V gives CDR1 MGHRA, CDR2 YSYEKL. Trimming took 1 base from V and 2 from J, leaving 8 bases between them. The CDR3 DNA follows: TGCGCCAGCAGCCAAGGATACAGAAACTATGGCTACACCTTC. The encoded protein is CASSQGYRNYGYTF.

The chain has TRBV7-2 and TRBJ2-5, with D possibly being TRBD2 (5 bases). The CDR3 consists of 15 residues. Germline CDR1 reads SGHTA; CDR2 reads FQGNSA. V shed 0 bases and J shed 2 bases, with 10 bases lying between them. CDR3 loop: CASSLALGLQETQYF. CDR3 nucleotide sequence: TGTGCCAGCAGCTTAGCCCTAGGACTTCAAGAGACCCAGTACTTC. The full variable domain, its missing parts supplied by reference TRBV7-2 and TRBJ2-5, is GAGVSQSPSNKVTEKGKDVELRCDPISGHTALYWYRQSLGQGLEFLIYFQGNSAPDKSGLPSDRFSAERTGGSVSTLTIQRTQQEDSAVYLCASSLALGLQETQYFGPGTRLLVL.

V and J are TRBV29-1 and TRBJ1-1, with TRBD1 matching 9 bases. CDR3 length: 16 amino acids. Per the germline V gene, CDR1 is SQVTM and CDR2 is ANQGSEA. V was clipped by 4 bases and J by 4 bases; unmatched bases: 13. The CDR3 spells CSVVGGGQGRVTEAFF. CDR3 sequence (DNA): TGCAGCGTTGTCGGGGGGGGACAGGGACGTGTCACTGAAGCTTTCTTT.

The V and J genes are TRBV21-1 and TRBJ2-2; the table assigns TRBD1, which was not confirmed against the DNA. TRBV21-1 is a documented pseudogene. This CDR3 region has 16 residues. CDR3 nucleotides: TGTGCCAGCAGCAAAGTTACAGGGGGCTTGCACGGGGAGCTGTTTTTT. As protein: CASSKVTGGLHGELFF.

The CDR3 DNA follows: TGTGCCAGCAGCCAAGATGTACAGGGAGACAAACTGTTTTTT. This codes for CASSQDVQGDKLFF. The chain has TRBV4-2 and TRBJ1-4, with D maybe TRBD1 (6 bases). Looked up from germline, CDR1 is LGHNA and CDR2 is YNFKEQ. The germline V and J ends were trimmed by 0 bases and 11 bases, with 13 bases remaining between them. The CDR3 totals 14 residues.

This chain uses TRBV19 with TRBJ1-1; D unresolved. The germline V gene encodes CDR1 LNHDA and CDR2 SQIVND (reference sequence). V was clipped by 6 bases and J by 1 base, with 12 bases between them. This CDR3 comprises 14 residues. CDR3 nucleotides: TGTGCCAGTAGCCCGTGGGCGGGGAACACTGAAGCTTTCTTT. Translated, it gives CASSPWAGNTEAFF.

The V and J genes are TRBV21-1 and TRBJ1-1; TRBD1 is the table's D call and was not checked against the DNA. TRBV21-1 is noted as a pseudogene. There are 18 residues in the CDR3. The CDR3 DNA reads TGTGCCAGCAGCAAAGCGGTTTGGGCAGGGGCAAAGAACACTGAAGCTTTCTTT. As protein: CASSKAVWAGAKNTEAFF.

The rearrangement uses TRBV28 and TRBJ1-2; TRBD1 agrees at 7 bases. The CDR3 consists of 12 residues. Germline V CDR1 and CDR2: MDHEN, SYDVKM. Trimming took 11 bases from V and 8 from J; bases not matched to a gene: 11. The DNA of the CDR3 is TGTGCCGCAACCCTCGGGACAGCCGGCTACACCTTC. Protein product: CAATLGTAGYTF.

This clone was recorded once. The rearrangement uses TRBV27 and TRBJ2-7; maybe TRBD1 (6 bases). Germline CDR1 MNHEY, CDR2 SMNVEV (reference sequence). This CDR3 spans 15 amino acids. V was clipped by 4 bases and J by 3 bases, with 16 bases between them. The CDR3 sequence is CASSSPTDSIYEQYF. In DNA, the CDR3 is TGTGCCAGCAGTTCACCGACGGACAGTATCTACGAGCAGTACTTC.

The rearrangement joins TRBV19 to TRBJ2-5; possible D gene TRBD1, 6 bases. CDR1 is LNHDA and CDR2 is SQIVND in the germline V gene (reference sequence). This CDR3 contains 15 residues. The V end was cut by 1 base, the J end by 4 bases, with 13 bases between. CDR3 nucleotide sequence: TGTGCCAGTAGTATAGGACAGGCGGTTCGAGAGACCCAGTACTTC. Residues: CASSIGQAVRETQYF.

A word on this clone: This CDR3 is also generated by other DNA sequences in the sample. The chain combines TRBV7-9 with TRBJ2-7; no clear D. Trimming shortened V by 3 bases and J by 2 bases, and 8 bases separated the two germline ends. This CDR3 has 13 amino acids. Germline values: CDR1 SEHNR, CDR2 FQNEAQ (reference sequence). The DNA for the CDR3 is TGTGCCAGCAGCTTGACGGGTCCCTACGAGCAGTACTTC. Translated: CASSLTGPYEQYF.

J is TRBJ2-3 and V is TRBV3-1 (or the pseudogene TRBV3-2), with 12 bases lining up with TRBD2. V shed 4 bases, J shed 4 bases, and the junction held 6 bases outside the gene matches. The CDR3 spans 16 residues. Germline CDR1 is LGHDT and CDR2 is YNNKEL (reference sequence). CDR3 in DNA: TGTGCCAGCAGCCCGTTTACTAGCGGGGGGCCAGATACGCAGTATTTT. This encodes CASSPFTSGGPDTQYF.

This chain joins TRBV19 and TRBJ2-2; 10 bases map to TRBD1. There are 15 residues in the CDR3. After removal of 3 bases from V and 4 bases from J, the junction contained 2 bases not matched to a gene. Germline V lookup: CDR1 LNHDA, CDR2 SQIVND (reference sequence). The CDR3 sequence: CASSMGTGVTGELFF. The CDR3 DNA sequence: TGTGCCAGTAGTATGGGGACAGGGGTCACCGGGGAGCTGTTTTTT.

V usage is TRBV9 and J usage is TRBJ1-1; D gene uncertain. This CDR3 is built from 10 residues. Germline lookup yields CDR1 SGDLS and CDR2 YYNGEE. The ends were cut back, 3 bases at V and 7 bases at J, with 4 bases in the middle. This CDR3 is CASSGHEAFF. The CDR3 coding sequence is TGTGCCAGCAGCGGACATGAAGCTTTCTTT. The whole variable domain, filled in from reference TRBV9 and TRBJ1-1, reads DSGVTQTPKHLITATGQRVTLRCSPRSGDLSVYWYQQSLDQGLQFLIQYYNGEERAKGNILERFSAQQFPDLHSELNLSSLELGDSALYFCASSGHEAFFGQGTRLTVV.

The genes are TRBV5-6 and TRBJ2-7, with a weak D call TRBD1 (5 bases). With 1 base removed from V and 3 bases from J, the gap between germline ends came to 5 bases. Germline values: CDR1 SGHDT, CDR2 YYEEEE. The length of the CDR3 is 12 residues. This chain's CDR3 is CASSLRGYEQYF. The DNA of the CDR3 is TGTGCCAGCAGCTTGAGGGGCTACGAGCAGTACTTC. The complete variable domain, with remaining parts taken from reference TRBV5-6 and TRBJ2-7, reads DAGVTQSPTHLIKTRGQQVTLRCSPKSGHDTVSWYQQALGQGPQFIFQYYEEEERQRGNFPDRFSGHQFPNYSSELNVNALLLGDSALYLCASSLRGYEQYFGPGTRLTVT.

The chain carries TRBV4-3 and TRBJ1-2; the D is unclear. V was cut by 0 bases and J by 4 bases, with 12 bases left in between. Per germline, CDR1 LGHNA and CDR2 YSLEER. The CDR3 contains 15 residues. CDR3 in DNA: TGCGCCAGCAGCCAAGAACCTACTAAGAGCTATGGCTACACCTTC. As protein: CASSQEPTKSYGYTF.

V gene TRBV15 combines with J gene TRBJ2-2, with 7 bases matching TRBD2. The CDR3 is made up of 15 amino acids. The germline CDR1 and CDR2 sequences are LNHNV and YYDKDF (reference sequence). Unmatched junction bases numbered 3, after V lost 0 bases and J lost 5 bases. The CDR3: CATSRDRGETGELFF. In DNA form, the CDR3 reads TGTGCCACCAGCAGAGATCGGGGGGAGACCGGGGAGCTGTTTTTT.